This record concerns one T cell receptor beta chain sequence. Its antigen is unidentified. Primers included in the PCR were 60 Vbeta and 13 Jbeta primers. Clones were sequenced by immunoSEQ multiplex PCR, and TCRdb holds only the in-frame ones, with some missing. Of 250,000 to 300,000 clones listed, around 90% are singletons. Germline lookup yields CDR1 WNHNN and CDR2 SYGVQD (reference sequence). This CDR3 has 13 amino acids. V lost 3 bases to trimming and J lost 6 bases; unmatched junction nucleotides: 1. When sampled, the donors appeared nominally healthy, though they likely had unrecorded immune exposures. The record originates from a study of cytomegalovirus exposure and HLA in healthy donors. General study results and limits: TCR beta V segments were, for the most part, productive about 87% or about 30% of the time in an earlier analysis.

The sequence came from a girl aged 2-10 years in good health and CMV-seronegative. The sequencing input was PBMCs. This chain joins TRBV10-1 and TRBJ1-4, with 7 bases identical to TRBD1. The chain's CDR3 is CASSETGDEKLFF. The CDR3 DNA reads TGCGCCAGCAGTGAAACAGGGGATGAAAAACTGTTTTTT.